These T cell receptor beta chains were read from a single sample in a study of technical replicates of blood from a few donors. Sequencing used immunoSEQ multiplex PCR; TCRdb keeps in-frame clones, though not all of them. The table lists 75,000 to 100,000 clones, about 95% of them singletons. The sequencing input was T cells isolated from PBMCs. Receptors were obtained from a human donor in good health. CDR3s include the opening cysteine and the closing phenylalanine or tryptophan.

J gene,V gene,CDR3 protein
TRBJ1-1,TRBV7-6,CASSLSRQGDTEAFF
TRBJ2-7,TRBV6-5,CASSPSGRSREQYF
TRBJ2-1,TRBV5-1,CASTSDRGMINEQFF
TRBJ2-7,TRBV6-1,CAVARGTPSSYEQYF
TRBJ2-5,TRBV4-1,CASSRLQGRQETQYF
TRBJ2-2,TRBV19,CASSITRAGAGTGELFF
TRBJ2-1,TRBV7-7,CASSLGQGRLAGNEQFF
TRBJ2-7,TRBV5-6,CASSLGQGGYEQYF
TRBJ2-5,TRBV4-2,CASSQDNGGRPLAETRKETQYF
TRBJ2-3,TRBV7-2,CASSPRVSANTQYF
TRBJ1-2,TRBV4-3,CASSQDAGGQGVRGYTF
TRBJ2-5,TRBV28,CASTIGTGARETQYF
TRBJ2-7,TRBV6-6,CASSYLAGGGYEQYF
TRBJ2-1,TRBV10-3,CAISEFLTSGTGNEQFF
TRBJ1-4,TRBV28,CASSLSFGVNEKLFF
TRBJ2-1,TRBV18,CASSPPTGGEQFF
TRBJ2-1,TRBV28,CASSRPGQVYNEQFF
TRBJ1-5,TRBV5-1,CASSLWGDQPQHF
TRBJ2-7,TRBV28,CASSFFQLAGEQYF
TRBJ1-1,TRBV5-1,CASSAPQGTDTEAFF
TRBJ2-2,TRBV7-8,CASSRTGTGTTGELFF
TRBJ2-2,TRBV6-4,CASSEASTINTGELFF
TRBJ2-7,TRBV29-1,CSGGTGGFDEQYF
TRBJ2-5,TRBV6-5,CASSYWGQGAPKGLYF
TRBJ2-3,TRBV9,CASSLSGTVIDTQYF
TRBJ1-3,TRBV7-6,CASSLIQGYSGNTIYF
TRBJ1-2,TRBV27,CASSTVGQWTNYGYTF
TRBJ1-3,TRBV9,CASSVDANPLGNTIYF
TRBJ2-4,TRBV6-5,CASSSKQGFDKNIQYF
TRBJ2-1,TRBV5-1,CASSFRASGNEQFF
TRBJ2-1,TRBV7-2,CASSLDYLAGVLNEQFF
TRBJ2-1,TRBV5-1,CASSLRLAGYYNEQFF
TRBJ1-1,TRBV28,CASSLWVRVSQNTEAFF
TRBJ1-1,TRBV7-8,CASSLMSGNTEAFF
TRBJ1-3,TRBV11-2,CASSLEGAYGNTIYF
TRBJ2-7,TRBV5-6,CASSWGVVGQAFDEQYF
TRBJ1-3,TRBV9,CASSTQGTGNTIYF
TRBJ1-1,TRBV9,CASSDGHLNTEAFF
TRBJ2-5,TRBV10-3,CAISALDIQETQYF
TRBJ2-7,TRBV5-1,CASSLDGTSLYEQYF
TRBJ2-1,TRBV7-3,CASSPRRAGGNEQFF
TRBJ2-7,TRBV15,CATSTQGAYHEQYF
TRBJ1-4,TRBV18,CASSPVRETEKLFF
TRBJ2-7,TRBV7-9,CASSQRESHYEQYF
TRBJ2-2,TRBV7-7,CASSLTRQSTGELFF
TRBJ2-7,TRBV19,CASSPAQGSYEQYF
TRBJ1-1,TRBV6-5,CASSFYRVDTEAFF
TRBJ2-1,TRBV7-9,CASPGTSGSKSYNEQFF
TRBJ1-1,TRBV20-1,CSPRVNTEAFF
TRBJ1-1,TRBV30,CAWSPGQGAFF
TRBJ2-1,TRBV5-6,CASSKREGLANEQFF
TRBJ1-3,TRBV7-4,CARQGTGNTIYF
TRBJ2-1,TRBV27,CASSFRGVEQFF
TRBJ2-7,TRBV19,CASSGSRTYEQYF
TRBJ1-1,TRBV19,CASSIQQNTEAFF